These 10 T cell receptor beta chains were all obtained from the same sample, sequenced in a study of T cell responses to AZD1222 COVID-19 vaccine. Produced via immunoSEQ multiplex PCR; TCRdb's table is partial and in-frame only. There are approximately 94,000 clones in the sample; 80% to 95% occur only once, and roughly 1.7% lies in the top ten. The starting material was peripheral blood, obtained on day 0 of AZD1222 vaccination. The receptor source for this set is an adult in good health.

The sample holds one count of this clone. This sequence joins TRBV9 and TRBJ2-3; possible D gene TRBD1, 6 bases. Germline assignment: CDR1 SGDLS and CDR2 YYNGEE. Trimming pared 3 bases from V and 2 bases from J, leaving 10 bases between. The CDR3 spans 14 residues. In DNA, the CDR3 is TGTGCCAGCAGCGCCATGGGGGCCACAGATACGCAGTATTTT. As protein: CASSAMGATDTQYF.

The chain uses TRBV28 and TRBJ1-3; D gene unclear. Germline-derived CDR1 and CDR2 are MDHEN and SYDVKM. Trimming removed 6 bases at V and 6 bases at J, with 12 bases between. The CDR3 runs 13 residues. The CDR3 here is CASSPSEENTIYF. The CDR3 nucleotides are TGTGCCAGCAGCCCCTCCGAGGAAAACACCATATATTTT.

This chain connects TRBV9 to TRBJ2-7, with 12 bases aligning to TRBD2. V lost 3 bases to trimming and J lost 4 bases; unmatched junction nucleotides: 5. There are 15 residues in the CDR3. The germline V gene encodes CDR1 SGDLS and CDR2 YYNGEE. CDR3 protein: CASSGGGLAGYEQYF. The CDR3 region has the DNA TGTGCCAGCAGCGGAGGGGGACTAGCGGGTTACGAGCAGTACTTC.

The chain carries TRBV6-1 and TRBJ2-2; D call uncertain. There are 15 residues in the CDR3. Germline assignment: CDR1 MNHNS and CDR2 SASEGT. V lost 3 bases and J lost 1, with 9 bases in between. The CDR3 is CASSDGRLNTGELFF. The CDR3 DNA is TGTGCCAGCAGTGATGGCAGGCTGAACACCGGGGAGCTGTTTTTT.

The chain has TRBV20-1 and TRBJ2-1; D remains unclear. This CDR3 has 14 amino acids. Per germline, CDR1 DFQATT and CDR2 SNEGSKA (reference sequence). Trimming shortened V by 3 bases and J by 7 bases, and 16 bases separated the two germline ends. The CDR3 is CSASFWGTTNEQFF. The DNA of the CDR3 is TGCAGTGCTAGTTTTTGGGGAACAACAAATGAGCAGTTCTTC.

The chain links TRBV28 to TRBJ1-1; no clear D gene. This CDR3 is built from 12 residues. The germline CDR1 and CDR2 sequences are MDHEN and SYDVKM. The V end was cut by 10 bases, the J end by 5 bases, with 14 bases between. The CDR3 region is CATSAGWTEAFF. The CDR3 coding sequence is TGTGCCACCTCAGCCGGTTGGACTGAAGCTTTCTTT.

V usage is TRBV29-1 and J usage is TRBJ1-6; TRBD1 agrees at 7 bases. Germline values: CDR1 SQVTM, CDR2 ANQGSEA. The CDR3 runs to 18 residues. With V trimmed by 5 bases and J by 4 bases, 17 bases remained unmatched. CDR3 coding DNA: TGCAGCGTTATAGACAGGGTCGGGAGAGGGGCTTATAATTCACCCCTCCACTTT. Its protein is CSVIDRVGRGAYNSPLHF.

This chain joins TRBV18 and TRBJ1-1; D gene unclear. The CDR3 is made up of 16 amino acids. Germline V gene lookup returns CDR1 KGHSH and CDR2 LQKENI. Trimming cost V 4 bases and J 4 bases, with 19 bases left between them. The DNA of the CDR3 is TGTGCCAGCTCACAAGACCAAGGGAATTTGGGCACTGAAGCTTTCTTT. This translates into CASSQDQGNLGTEAFF.

The rearrangement uses TRBV11-1 and TRBJ2-7; no firm D call. The CDR3 is 12 residues long. Per the germline V gene, CDR1 is SGHAT and CDR2 is FQDESV (reference sequence). The V end was cut by 2 bases, the J end by 7 bases, with 9 bases between. The CDR3 DNA follows: TGTGCCAGCAGCTTAAGCGTTTCGGAGCAGTACTTC. Its translation: CASSLSVSEQYF. The full variable domain, its missing parts supplied by reference TRBV11-1 and TRBJ2-7, is EAEVAQSPRYKITEKSQAVAFWCDPISGHATLYWYRQILGQGPELLVQFQDESVVDDSQLPKDRFSAERLKGVDSTLKIQPAELGDSAMYLCASSLSVSEQYFGPGTRLTVT.

The rearrangement uses TRBV4-1 and TRBJ1-5; possible D gene TRBD1, 6 bases. V lost 2 bases and J lost 0, with 11 bases in between. The CDR3 runs to 16 residues. Germline V gene lookup returns CDR1 MGHRA and CDR2 YSYEKL. CDR3 amino acids: CASSQRGADSNQPQHF. As DNA, the CDR3 is TGCGCCAGCAGCCAAAGGGGGGCAGATAGCAATCAGCCCCAGCATTTT.